This T cell receptor (beta chain) is drawn from a study of cytomegalovirus exposure and HLA in healthy donors. Overall study context: Genotyping showed 81% of 350 to 400 donors falling in the Caucasian-associated ancestry cluster. Study-wide results and caveats: It was reported that the classifier diagnosed cytomegalovirus status with high specificity and sensitivity in both the original and validation cohorts. Presence/absence analysis assumed near-uniform sequencing depth across donors.

Amplification used 60 Vbeta primers and 13 Jbeta primers. Sequencing was performed with immunoSEQ multiplex PCR; in TCRdb, only in-frame clones are kept and a portion is missing. The sample carries around 300,000 clones, under 80% recorded once. This clone occurred a few times. The target antigen is unknown. Per germline, CDR1 SGHTS and CDR2 YDEGEE. The germline V and J ends were trimmed by 4 bases and 0 bases, with 14 bases remaining between them. This CDR3 comprises 16 residues. The clonotype comes from a female donor in good health and CMV-seronegative. Sequenced material: PBMCs. The chain employs TRBV5-8 and TRBJ1-5; D is unresolved. The CDR3 loop is CASSPRWANSNQPQHF. Here the CDR3 DNA reads TGTGCCAGCAGCCCCCGATGGGCTAATAGCAATCAGCCCCAGCATTTT. The variable domain in full, completed from reference TRBV5-8 and TRBJ1-5, reads EAGVTQSPTHLIKTRGQQATLRCSPISGHTSVYWYQQALGLGLQFLLWYDEGEERNRGNFPPRFSGRQFPNYSSELNVNALELEDSALYLCASSPRWANSNQPQHFGDGTRLSIL.